The clone carrying this TCR beta chain is a singleton in its sample. The junction had 12 bases not matched to a gene; V was cut back by 4 bases and J by 6 bases. This CDR3 contains 16 residues. In germline, CDR1 is MNHNS, CDR2 SASEGT. Version v3.0 of the immunoSEQ assay ran at survey level. TCRdb's copy holds only in-frame clones and misses some; the assay was immunoSEQ multiplex PCR. The data contain tens of thousands of clones, around nine tenths of them singletons. This sample stems from a study of long-term antiretroviral therapy in people with HIV. Turning to the study itself: Collection dates of the earliest samples fall about a decade before the 2015 immediate-ART recommendation.

The sequence derives from a man aged 18 to 29 with HIV. This specimen was unsorted PBMCs, taken 0.2 years before starting antiretroviral therapy. The J gene is TRBJ2-3, the V gene TRBV6-1, with 8 positions matching TRBD1. The CDR3 loop reads CASSAQGEYGEDTQYF. The CDR3 DNA reads TGTGCCAGCAGTGCACAGGGGGAATATGGGGAGGATACGCAGTATTTT.